Presented here are 30 T cell receptor beta chains from one specimen sequenced in a study of shared clonotypes between healthy human individuals. The assay was immunoSEQ multiplex PCR, and TCRdb's table has in-frame clones only and misses some. Among approximately 470,000 clones listed, roughly 80% were seen once. Sequenced sample: PBMCs. These receptors were collected from a woman between 40 and 50 years old in good health. Some clones in this sample may be carry-over from other donors' samples.

To note about this clone: A read error is possible here, since a much larger clone lies one base away. V and J are TRBV19 and TRBJ2-7; TRBD1 matches at 10 bases. The CDR3 has 21 residues. V lost 8 bases, J lost 12 bases, and 37 bases stayed unmatched. CDR1 and CDR2 from the germline V gene are LNHDA and SQIVND (reference sequence). For the CDR3, the DNA is TGTGCCAGTTCCCCCGTGACAGGGGGCCCCTTTGGTCGGCCCACCTACGAGGGTCGGTACTTC. This codes for CASSPVTGGPFGRPTYEGRYF.

The J gene is TRBJ2-7, the V gene TRBV2, with 8 bases that match TRBD2. CDR1 and CDR2 (germline): SNHLY, FYNNEI. The length of the CDR3 is 16 residues. V trimming: 3 bases; J trimming: 7 bases; junction bases outside the gene matches: 14. In nucleotides, the CDR3 is TGTGCCAGCAGTGAGAGGGCCATGGAACTAGCGGCGGAGCAGTACTTC. Its translation is CASSERAMELAAEQYF.

This clone was observed a handful of times. The chain couples TRBV7-8 to TRBJ2-7, with 15 nucleotides matching TRBD2. The germline CDR1 and CDR2 sequences are SGHVS and FQNEAQ. There are 21 residues in the CDR3. Unmatched junction bases numbered 14, after V lost 1 base and J lost 1 base. The CDR3 loop reads CASSLGYPGLAGGPGSYEQYF. DNA of the CDR3: TGTGCCAGCAGCTTAGGTTATCCGGGACTAGCGGGAGGTCCGGGTTCCTACGAGCAGTACTTC.

This clone was counted a single time. V gene TRBV5-4 combines with J gene TRBJ2-5, with 8 bases fitting TRBD1. V shed 4 bases, J shed 5 bases, and the junction held 7 bases outside the gene matches. The CDR3 length is 14 residues. Germline-derived CDR1 and CDR2 are SGHNT and YYREEE (reference sequence). The CDR3 loop is CASSPWTGLETQYF. In DNA form, the CDR3 reads TGTGCCAGCAGCCCTTGGACAGGGCTGGAGACCCAGTACTTC.

This chain connects TRBV10-2 to TRBJ2-7, with TRBD1 as a possible D gene (6 bases). V lost 1 base and J lost 2, with 15 bases in between. The CDR3 totals 16 residues. Germline CDR1 WSHSY, CDR2 SAAADI. CDR3 nucleotide sequence: TGCGCCAGCAGTGAGTATAAGGGCAGGGGCCCCTACGAGCAGTACTTC. Protein sequence: CASSEYKGRGPYEQYF.

The chain is built from TRBV4-3 and TRBJ2-5; 8 bases match TRBD2. The V segment lost 3 bases and the J segment 5 bases; nucleotides outside the gene matches: 8. The CDR3 is 15 residues long. In germline, CDR1 is LGHNA, CDR2 YSLEER. CDR3 sequence reads: CASSQAREVGETQYF. CDR3 sequence (DNA): TGCGCCAGCAGCCAGGCGCGGGAGGTAGGCGAGACCCAGTACTTC.

The V gene is TRBV5-1, the J gene TRBJ2-7, with TRBD1 matching over 8 bases. V lost 4 bases and J lost 1; bases outside the gene matches: 10. From germline, CDR1 is SGHRS and CDR2 YFSETQ. The CDR3 has 16 residues. The DNA for the CDR3 is TGCGCCAGCAGCCGGGGCCCGGGACAGGAATCCTACGAGCAGTACTTC. Amino acids: CASSRGPGQESYEQYF.

This clone appeared once. The chain is built from TRBV4-3 and TRBJ2-3, with 13 bases matching TRBD2. Trimming took 3 bases from V and 2 from J; bases not matched to a gene: 2. CDR1 and CDR2 from the germline V gene are LGHNA and YSLEER. This CDR3 is 16 amino acids long. As DNA, the CDR3 is TGCGCCAGCAGCCAGGGACTAGCGGGGATCACAGATACGCAGTATTTT. The encoded protein is CASSQGLAGITDTQYF.

The rearrangement links TRBV19 to TRBJ1-5; D uncertain. The CDR3 sequence is 11 residues long. V lost 3 bases and J lost 7, with 4 bases in between. CDR1 and CDR2 from the germline V gene are LNHDA and SQIVND (reference sequence). The CDR3 reads CASSMRQPQHF. CDR3 nucleotide sequence: TGTGCCAGTAGTATGCGGCAGCCCCAGCATTTT.

The chain is built from TRBV5-1 and TRBJ1-1; D gene uncertain. The CDR3 covers 17 residues. The ends were cut back, 0 bases at V and 0 bases at J, with 15 bases in the middle. CDR1 and CDR2 (germline): SGHRS, YFSETQ. The CDR3: CASSLVPGRNLNTEAFF. The DNA of the CDR3 is TGCGCCAGCAGCTTGGTACCAGGAAGAAACTTGAACACTGAAGCTTTCTTT.

The chain joins TRBV27 to TRBJ2-5, with TRBD1 identical over 7 bases. Germline values: CDR1 MNHEY, CDR2 SMNVEV (reference sequence). This CDR3 has 16 amino acids. The V and J ends lost 5 bases and 4 bases, in that order; junction bases with no gene match: 13. The DNA of the CDR3 is TGTGCCAGCAGTCCCCGAATGACGACAGGGATAGAGACCCAGTACTTC. Residues: CASSPRMTTGIETQYF.

The CDR3: CASTAGSVDEQFF. CDR3 in DNA: TGTGCCAGTACTGCCGGGAGTGTGGATGAGCAGTTCTTC. The J gene is TRBJ2-1, the V gene TRBV19; perhaps TRBD2 as D (6 bases). The CDR3 has 13 amino acids. CDR1 and CDR2 (germline): LNHDA, SQIVND (reference sequence). V lost 7 bases, J lost 8 bases, and 15 bases lay in between.

Note on this clone: It differs at one base from a far larger clone, so likely a read error. The rearrangement uses TRBV1 and TRBJ2-3; the table's D call of TRBD2 was not tested on the DNA. TRBV1 is given as a pseudogene. The CDR3 has 15 residues. Written as DNA, the CDR3 is TGCACCAGCAGCCAAGATCGGGGAAGACCCGATACGCAGTGTTTT. This gives the protein CTSSQDRGRPDTQCF.

The chain joins TRBV6-5 to TRBJ2-1, with 7 bases aligning to TRBD1. V was pared by 0 bases and J by 11 bases, with 10 bases of the junction left unmatched. The CDR3 length is 15 residues. Germline CDR1 MNHEY, CDR2 SVGAGI. In DNA form, the CDR3 reads TGTGCCAGCAGTTACTCCGGGACAGACCGCACACAGCAGTTCTTC. It yields the protein CASSYSGTDRTQQFF.

Many counts were recorded for this clone. In the same sample, other DNA sequences code for this CDR3. V usage is TRBV11-3 and J usage is TRBJ2-1; a possible D gene is TRBD2 (6 bases). Trimming removed 0 bases from V and 7 bases from J, with 13 bases in between. CDR1 and CDR2 (germline): SGHNT, YENEEA. There are 15 residues in the CDR3. CDR3 region: CASSLDGRPFNEQFF. In DNA form, the CDR3 reads TGTGCCAGCAGCTTAGACGGGAGACCGTTTAATGAGCAGTTCTTC.

This sequence joins TRBV29-1 and TRBJ2-7; no clear D gene. Trimming removed 6 bases from V and 1 base from J, with 10 bases in between. In germline, CDR1 is SQVTM, CDR2 ANQGSEA. The CDR3 spans 12 residues. CDR3 amino acids: CSVPGGSYEQYF. The CDR3 DNA follows: TGCAGCGTCCCTGGTGGGTCCTACGAGCAGTACTTC.

This clone was seen just once. The chain employs TRBV30 and TRBJ1-5; no clear D. Trimming stripped 5 bases from V and 0 bases from J, with 11 bases between. The CDR3 extends over 14 amino acids. Germline V gives CDR1 GTSNPN, CDR2 SVGIG (reference sequence). DNA of the CDR3: TGTGCCTGGTCAGGTGAAATTAGCAATCAGCCCCAGCATTTT. Protein sequence: CAWSGEISNQPQHF.

The chain joins TRBV5-1 to TRBJ1-2, with 7 positions matching TRBD1. Germline CDR1 is SGHRS and CDR2 is YFSETQ. The V gene end was trimmed by 4 bases and the J gene end by 4 bases; junction bases not matched to a gene: 7. This CDR3 has 14 amino acids. The CDR3 DNA sequence: TGCGCCAGCAGCCAGGACCCAGGGGGCTATGGCTACACCTTC. This codes for CASSQDPGGYGYTF. The whole variable domain, remainder taken from reference TRBV5-1 and TRBJ1-2, is KAGVTQTPRYLIKTRGQQVTLSCSPISGHRSVSWYQQTPGQGLQFLFEYFSETQRNKGNFPGRFSGRQFSNSRSEMNVSTLELGDSALYLCASSQDPGGYGYTFGSGTRLTVV.

About this clone itself: The sample contains more than one DNA sequence encoding this CDR3. The V gene is TRBV18, the J gene TRBJ1-2, with 9 bases aligning to TRBD1. The V segment lost 3 bases and the J segment 2 bases; nucleotides outside the gene matches: 1. CDR3 length equals 14 residues. Germline V CDR1 and CDR2: KGHSH, LQKENI. The CDR3 DNA is TGTGCCAGCTCACCTGGGACAGGGAACTATGGCTACACCTTC. This sequence encodes CASSPGTGNYGYTF.

This sequence joins TRBV27 and TRBJ2-7; D is tentatively TRBD1 or TRBD2 (5 bases each). This CDR3 spans 15 amino acids. Germline loops: CDR1 MNHEY, CDR2 SMNVEV (reference sequence). V gave up 4 bases and J gave up 2 bases, with 15 bases separating them. DNA for the CDR3: TGTGCCAGCAGTTCTCCGGGACGGAACACCTACGAGCAGTACTTC. Encoded protein: CASSSPGRNTYEQYF.

The table lists this clone with many counts. This CDR3 is also generated by other DNA sequences in the sample. This chain connects TRBV6-6 to TRBJ1-1; D gene unclear. This CDR3 region has 11 residues. Trimming pared 8 bases from V and 4 bases from J, leaving 8 bases between. CDR1 MNHNY and CDR2 SVGAGI come from the germline V gene (reference sequence). In DNA form, the CDR3 reads TGTGCCAGCGACGTGGGCACTGAAGCTTTCTTT. Protein sequence: CASDVGTEAFF.

The chain carries TRBV13 and TRBJ2-5, with a weak D call TRBD1 (5 bases). Germline lookup yields CDR1 PRHDT and CDR2 FYEKMQ (reference sequence). The V end was cut by 5 bases, the J end by 1 base, with 17 bases between. The CDR3 contains 16 residues. The CDR3 here is CASSMGIRGPQETQYF. The CDR3 nucleotides read TGTGCCAGCAGCATGGGGATTAGGGGCCCCCAAGAGACCCAGTACTTC.

V is TRBV7-2 and J is TRBJ1-5, with TRBD1 identical over 7 bases. The CDR3 contains 15 residues. Germline trimming cut 5 bases from V and 11 bases from J; bases unmatched to any gene: 15. Germline V gene sequence: CDR1 SGHTA, CDR2 FQGNSA. CDR3 bases: TGTGCCAGCAGCCAAAGGGACAGCTCGTCGTCGGCCCAGCATTTT. As protein: CASSQRDSSSSAQHF. Drawing the rest from reference TRBV7-2 and TRBJ1-5, the complete variable domain is GAGVSQSPSNKVTEKGKDVELRCDPISGHTALYWYRQSLGQGLEFLIYFQGNSAPDKSGLPSDRFSAERTGGSVSTLTIQRTQQEDSAVYLCASSQRDSSSSAQHFGDGTRLSIL.

The rearrangement links TRBV28 to TRBJ2-5; the D gene could be TRBD1 or TRBD2 (6 bases each). V shed 2 bases and J shed 0 bases, with 7 bases lying between them. Germline V CDR1 and CDR2: MDHEN, SYDVKM. This CDR3 is 14 amino acids long. The CDR3 nucleotides are TGTGCCAGCAGTTTAGGGGGGCACCAAGAGACCCAGTACTTC. This encodes CASSLGGHQETQYF.

The V gene is TRBV29-1, the J gene TRBJ2-3, with 8 bases aligning to TRBD1. V was clipped by 4 bases and J by 0 bases; unmatched bases: 6. This CDR3 spans 15 amino acids. The germline CDR1 and CDR2 sequences are SQVTM and ANQGSEA. CDR3 DNA sequence: TGCAGCGTTGGGCCCCGGGACAGGAGCACAGATACGCAGTATTTT. Its protein product is CSVGPRDRSTDTQYF.

This clone was recorded once. A far larger clone is one base from this, pointing to a likely read error. Other DNA sequences in this specimen translate into the identical CDR3. J is TRBJ2-2 and V is TRBV5-1; possible D gene TRBD2, 6 bases. Germline-derived CDR1 and CDR2 are SGHRS and YFSETQ. The CDR3 extends over 13 amino acids. Trimming shortened V by 4 bases and J by 11 bases, and 15 bases separated the two germline ends. The CDR3 DNA is TGCGCCAGCAGCCCAACGAGGGGAGGAGAGCTGTTTTTT. Its translation: CASSPTRGGELFF.

Regarding this clone: The identical CDR3 is also encoded by other nucleotide sequences in the sample. J is TRBJ1-2 and V is TRBV28; D ambiguous. Germline assignment: CDR1 MDHEN and CDR2 SYDVKM. Trimming left V 4 bases short and J 4 bases short, with 7 bases between. This CDR3 comprises 12 residues. The CDR3 here is CASSSGSYGYTF. DNA for the CDR3: TGTGCCAGCAGTTCCGGTAGCTATGGCTACACCTTC.

The gene calls are TRBV25-1 and TRBJ1-5; TRBD1 agrees at 8 bases. The CDR3 length is 14 residues. J gave up 6 bases and V 4 bases, and 5 bases lay outside the gene matches. From germline, CDR1 is MGHDK and CDR2 SYGVNS. The CDR3 reads CASSGGQGGQPQHF. In nucleotides, the CDR3 is TGTGCCAGCAGTGGTGGACAGGGAGGTCAGCCCCAGCATTTT.

This clone has just one count. The V call is TRBV19, the J call TRBJ1-1, with 10 bases fitting TRBD1. Germline CDR1 and CDR2: LNHDA and SQIVND (reference sequence). The CDR3 is 15 residues long. The junction had 3 bases not matched to a gene; V was cut back by 2 bases and J by 3 bases. The CDR3 nucleotides are TGTGCCAGTAGTATACCGGGACAGGGGTACACTGAAGCTTTCTTT. Protein sequence: CASSIPGQGYTEAFF.

A note on this clone: This likely traces to a read error, being one base from a far larger clone. The same CDR3 can be traced to other DNA sequences in this sample. The rearrangement uses TRBV9 and TRBJ1-1; D perhaps matches TRBD1 (5 bases). Germline V gene data show CDR1 as SGDLS and CDR2 as YYNGEE. The CDR3 has 14 amino acids. CDR3: CASSPRQGGTEAFF. In DNA form, the CDR3 reads TGTGCCAGCAGCCCGCGCCAGGGTGGAACTGAAGCCTTCTTT.